This T cell receptor beta chain was recovered during a study of human T cells and chemical hapten exposure. Whole-study results and caveats: Unchanged with DPC sensitization were TCRs above 1 in 1000 frequency.

Trimming stripped 1 base from V and 3 bases from J, with 10 bases between. There are 14 residues in the CDR3. Germline V CDR1 and CDR2: MNHNS, SASEGT. Via MiXCR, TCRdb re-called the RACE reads, giving one row per CDR3 protein. Of fewer than 85,000 distinct CDR3 sequences in the sample, 8.6% were seen once. Time point reported: healthy volunteer bleed at 6 weeks. It was unfractionated whole blood from which total RNA was extracted. To note about this clonotype: Its specificity is not known.

This clonotype was obtained from a male donor in good health. Some clones in this sample may be carry-over from other donors' samples. This chain links TRBV6-1 with TRBJ2-7, with D perhaps matching TRBD1 (5 bases). The sequencing input was whole blood. In nucleotides, the CDR3 is TGTGCCAGCAGTGAAGTAGGCGACAGCTACGAGCAGTACTTC. Amino acid sequence: CASSEVGDSYEQYF.